The 13 T cell receptor beta chains below come from one sample, sequenced in a study of cytomegalovirus exposure and HLA in healthy donors. PCR was performed using 60 Vbeta and 13 Jbeta primers. Assay used: immunoSEQ multiplex PCR; TCRdb lists only in-frame clones, some missing. This sample has 200,000 or so clones; 75% to 90% occur once, and the top ten carry approximately 6.3%. The sequencing input was PBMCs. The receptors here all came from a man aged 35 to 55 in good health and CMV-seropositive.

This chain connects TRBV4-1 to TRBJ1-2, with D possibly matching TRBD1 (6 bases). The germline CDR1 and CDR2 sequences are MGHRA and YSYEKL. V lost 4 bases, J lost 0 bases, and 12 bases lay in between. The CDR3 covers 15 residues. The CDR3: CASSPGESSNYGYTF. As DNA, the CDR3 is TGCGCCAGCAGCCCAGGGGAATCGTCTAACTATGGCTACACCTTC.

Here the CDR3 DNA reads TGTGCCAGCAGCTTGTGGTCAGCGAGGGGGTATGGCTACACCTTC. It specifies CASSLWSARGYGYTF. The chain is built from TRBV5-6 and TRBJ1-2; weak D call: TRBD1 (6 bases). V gave up 1 base and J gave up 5 bases, with 15 bases separating them. In germline, CDR1 is SGHDT, CDR2 YYEEEE. CDR3 size: 15 residues. Combining the CDR3 with reference TRBV5-6 and TRBJ1-2 gives the whole variable domain DAGVTQSPTHLIKTRGQQVTLRCSPKSGHDTVSWYQQALGQGPQFIFQYYEEEERQRGNFPDRFSGHQFPNYSSELNVNALLLGDSALYLCASSLWSARGYGYTFGSGTRLTVV.

CDR3 amino acids: CSVAPGGNTIYF. The CDR3 nucleotides are TGCAGCGTTGCTCCGGGGGGAAACACCATATATTTT. The chain couples TRBV29-1 to TRBJ1-3; D unresolved. Trimming left V 4 bases short and J 4 bases short, with 8 bases between. CDR3 length: 12 residues. The germline V gene encodes CDR1 SQVTM and CDR2 ANQGSEA.

The chain couples TRBV9 to TRBJ2-5, with TRBD1 matching 9 bases. Germline trimming cut 3 bases from V and 2 bases from J; bases unmatched to any gene: 5. The CDR3 runs 15 residues. CDR1 is SGDLS, CDR2 YYNGEE, per germline. This CDR3 reads CASSALGQGQETQYF. The CDR3 nucleotides read TGTGCCAGCAGCGCCCTAGGACAGGGGCAAGAGACCCAGTACTTC. Variable domain in full (rest from reference TRBV9 and TRBJ2-5): DSGVTQTPKHLITATGQRVTLRCSPRSGDLSVYWYQQSLDQGLQFLIQYYNGEERAKGNILERFSAQQFPDLHSELNLSSLELGDSALYFCASSALGQGQETQYFGPGTRLLVL.

This chain joins TRBV18 and TRBJ1-3; D uncertain. Per the germline V gene, CDR1 is KGHSH and CDR2 is LQKENI. Trimming pared 6 bases from V and 0 bases from J, leaving 21 bases between. This CDR3 is built from 18 residues. DNA for the CDR3: TGTGCCAGCTCCCCCGGAGGCACAGTAATGCTCTCTGGAAACACCATATATTTT. Its protein is CASSPGGTVMLSGNTIYF.

The chain combines TRBV9 with TRBJ1-1, with a weak D call TRBD1 (5 bases). CDR1 and CDR2 from the germline V gene are SGDLS and YYNGEE. This CDR3 region has 14 residues. Trimming left V 0 bases short and J 3 bases short, with 9 bases between. The CDR3 DNA is TGTGCCAGCAGCGTAGGGGACTCATACACTGAAGCTTTCTTT. This codes for CASSVGDSYTEAFF. The full variable domain, completed using reference TRBV9 and TRBJ1-1, is DSGVTQTPKHLITATGQRVTLRCSPRSGDLSVYWYQQSLDQGLQFLIQYYNGEERAKGNILERFSAQQFPDLHSELNLSSLELGDSALYFCASSVGDSYTEAFFGQGTRLTVV.

The chain is built from TRBV7-9 and TRBJ1-4; 8 positions match TRBD1. This CDR3 is 16 amino acids long. Unmatched junction bases numbered 7, after V lost 2 bases and J lost 5 bases. Germline CDR1 is SEHNR and CDR2 is FQNEAQ (reference sequence). For the CDR3, the DNA is TGTGCCAGCAGCTTACCCAGGACAGGGTTGAATGAAAAACTGTTTTTT. This encodes CASSLPRTGLNEKLFF.

The rearrangement uses TRBV10-3 and TRBJ2-7; D remains unclear. The V and J ends lost 8 bases and 6 bases respectively, with 17 bases between them. The CDR3 totals 13 residues. Germline assignment: CDR1 ENHRY and CDR2 SYGVKD. In DNA, the CDR3 is TGTGCCATCCAGCCGGGTCGGATCTCCGAGCAGTACTTC. Protein: CAIQPGRISEQYF.

The chain has TRBV14 and TRBJ1-1; D not certain. The CDR3 is made up of 15 amino acids. Germline lookup yields CDR1 SGHDN and CDR2 FVKESK. The ends were cut back, 2 bases at V and 0 bases at J, with 10 bases in the middle. The CDR3 DNA reads TGTGCCAGCAGCCAATCCCGAGTCATGAACACTGAAGCTTTCTTT. Residues: CASSQSRVMNTEAFF.

The chain has TRBV4-1 and TRBJ2-3; 8 bases line up with TRBD2. CDR1 is MGHRA, CDR2 YSYEKL, per germline. This CDR3 contains 16 residues. J was trimmed by 1 base and V by 2 bases; bases with no gene match: 5. The CDR3 sequence is CASSQPPGGGTDTQYF. CDR3 DNA: TGCGCCAGCAGCCAACCCCCCGGGGGGGGCACAGATACGCAGTATTTT.

The chain employs TRBV28 and TRBJ2-4; tentative D call: TRBD1 (6 bases). The CDR3 spans 17 residues. V was cut by 6 bases and J by 0 bases, with 18 bases left in between. CDR1 is MDHEN, CDR2 SYDVKM, per germline. The DNA for the CDR3 is TGTGCCAGCAGCCGACCCTCAGGGGATCTAGCCAAAAACATTCAGTACTTC. Its translation is CASSRPSGDLAKNIQYF.

This clone was counted a few times. The V and J genes are TRBV7-9 and TRBJ2-7, with TRBD2 matching over 8 bases. The germline V gene has CDR1 SEHNR and CDR2 FQNEAQ (reference sequence). This CDR3 contains 17 residues. The junction had 15 bases not matched to a gene; V was cut back by 4 bases and J by 4 bases. For the CDR3, the DNA is TGTGCCAGCAGCTCCCTCCCGTTTGGGCGGGGGGTTTACGAGCAGTACTTC. Its protein product is CASSSLPFGRGVYEQYF.

The chain carries TRBV7-8 and TRBJ1-1, with 7 bases lining up with TRBD1. The V and J ends lost 1 base and 2 bases, in that order; junction bases with no gene match: 19. This CDR3 is 20 amino acids long. Germline CDR1 SGHVS, CDR2 FQNEAQ. The CDR3 reads CASSLVKRGQADIRNTEAFF. The CDR3 DNA reads TGTGCCAGCAGCTTAGTAAAGAGAGGACAGGCTGATATCAGAAACACTGAAGCTTTCTTT.